This T cell receptor beta chain was recovered during a study of blood T cell repertoires in COVID-19 (dated by TCRdb to 2020 to 2022). Broadly, across the study: The collaborator samples originated in the United States, Italy and Spain and spanned the acute and convalescent phases of COVID-19. The material from the prospective study consisted of cDNA or gDNA derived from T cells, B-cell-depleted T cells, or PBMCs. Subjects who had been exposed to COVID-19, were actively infected with it, or had recovered from it provided the deeply sampled blood TCRbeta repertoires that made up the dataset. The repertoires were released in a freely available public database meant as a resource for research on the immune response to SARS-CoV-2. The samples were drawn from the first 160 participants of the ongoing ImmuneRACE study and from some 1,300 subjects provided by 6 global collaborators. The sample metadata nearly always contained a de-identified subject ID, COVID-19 status, age in years and sex. Where available, HLA class I and class II types were taken from metadata supplied by the sample provider and were not determined by assay-based typing.

With respect to this clone: The antigen it binds to is not known. No base qualities exist here, and no much larger clone lies one base off it.

Spanning cysteine to phenylalanine, the CDR3 consists of 10 amino acids. Of the read, only the CDR3 DNA is kept; its 30 bases are in frame from base 1. The germline V gene sets CDR1 to ENHRY and CDR2 to SYGVKD. V loses 10 bases, J loses 6 bases, and the germline ends lie 8 bases apart. Samples from volunteer blood donors who had recovered from COVID-19 were contributed by a second Seattle source. Collaborating institutions collected whole blood in K2EDTA tubes following their own protocols. For TCRbeta analysis, collaborators shipped samples in one of three forms: frozen whole blood, isolated PBMCs, or DNA extracted from either of those sample types. What the authors observed across the whole study: How much clinical and demographic metadata was included differed by source and by participant, and the metadata was provided uncurated.

TCRbeta CDR3 regions were amplified from genomic DNA using the immunoSEQ Assay, a bias-controlled multiplex PCR. The authors' pipeline ran thus. The number of nucleated cells in each sample was estimated by amplification of reference gene primers within the assay. Sequence reads were collapsed and filtered to measure the absolute abundance of every unique TCRbeta CDR3 rearrangement. For each sample, productive Simpson clonality was calculated by taking the square root of Simpson's diversity index across productive rearrangements. TCRdb mirrors the immuneACCESS table, restricted to in-frame sequences. Some clones are absent from its copies; in checked studies, under half trace to an unresolved V gene, and the reason for the others is unknown. V and J calls and clone size are those listed in that table; D and trimming were worked out from the DNA. The sample table shows fewer than 350,000 clones, and 86% are seen once. Clones ranked in the top ten supply over 2% of the sample.

Sequencing was performed on peripheral blood. The chain joins TRBV10-3 to TRBJ2-3, with no reliable assignment of the D segment. The receptor's source is a woman aged 30 to 39 who had recovered from COVID-19. The DNA sequence follows: TGTGCCAGAAGCTGTGATACGCAGTATTTT. The encoded protein is CARSCDTQYF.